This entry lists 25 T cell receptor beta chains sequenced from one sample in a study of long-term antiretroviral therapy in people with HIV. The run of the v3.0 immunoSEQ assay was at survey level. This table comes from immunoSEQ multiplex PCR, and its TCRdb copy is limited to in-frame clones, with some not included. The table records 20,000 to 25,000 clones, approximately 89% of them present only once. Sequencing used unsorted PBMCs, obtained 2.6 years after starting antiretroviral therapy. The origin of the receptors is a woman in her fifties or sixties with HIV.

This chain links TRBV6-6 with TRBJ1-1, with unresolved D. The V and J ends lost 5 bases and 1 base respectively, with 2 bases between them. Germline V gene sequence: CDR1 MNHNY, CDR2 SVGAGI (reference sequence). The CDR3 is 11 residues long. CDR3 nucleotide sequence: TGTGCCAGCAGTGCGAACACTGAAGCTTTCTTT. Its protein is CASSANTEAFF.

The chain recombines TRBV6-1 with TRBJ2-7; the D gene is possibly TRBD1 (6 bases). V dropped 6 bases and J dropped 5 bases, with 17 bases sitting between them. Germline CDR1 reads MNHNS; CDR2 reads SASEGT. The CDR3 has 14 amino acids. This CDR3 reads CASRVGAEPNEQYF. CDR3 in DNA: TGTGCCAGCAGGGTGGGGGCGGAACCTAACGAGCAGTACTTC.

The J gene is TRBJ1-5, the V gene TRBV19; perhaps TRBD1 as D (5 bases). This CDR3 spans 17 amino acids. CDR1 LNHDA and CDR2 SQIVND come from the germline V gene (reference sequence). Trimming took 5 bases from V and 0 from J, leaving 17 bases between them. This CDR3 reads CASSWRTDGASNQPQHF. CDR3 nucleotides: TGTGCCAGTAGTTGGAGGACCGACGGGGCTAGCAATCAGCCCCAGCATTTT.

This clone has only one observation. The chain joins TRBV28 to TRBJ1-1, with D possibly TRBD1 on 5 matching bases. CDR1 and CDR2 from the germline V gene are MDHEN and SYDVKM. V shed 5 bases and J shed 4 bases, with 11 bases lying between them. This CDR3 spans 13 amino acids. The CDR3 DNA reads TGTGCCAGCAGTGGGACGTTTGGCACTGAAGCTTTCTTT. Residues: CASSGTFGTEAFF.

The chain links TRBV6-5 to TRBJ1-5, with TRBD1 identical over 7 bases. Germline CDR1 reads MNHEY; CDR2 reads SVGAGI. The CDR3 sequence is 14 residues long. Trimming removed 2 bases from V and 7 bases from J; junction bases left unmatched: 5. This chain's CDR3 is CASSYQGVGQPQHF. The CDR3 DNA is TGTGCCAGCAGTTACCAGGGGGTCGGGCAGCCCCAGCATTTT.

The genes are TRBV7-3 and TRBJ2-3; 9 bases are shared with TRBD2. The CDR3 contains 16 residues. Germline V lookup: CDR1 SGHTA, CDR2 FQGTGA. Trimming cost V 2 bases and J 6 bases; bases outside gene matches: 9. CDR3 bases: TGTGCCAGCAGCTTAGGGTTAGCGGGAGTTGCCGATACGCAGTATTTT. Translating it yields CASSLGLAGVADTQYF.

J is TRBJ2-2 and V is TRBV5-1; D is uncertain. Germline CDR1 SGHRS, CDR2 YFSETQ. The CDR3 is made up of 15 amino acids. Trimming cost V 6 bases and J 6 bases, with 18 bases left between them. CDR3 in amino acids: CASTPRVRESGELFF. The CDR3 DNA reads TGCGCCAGCACTCCAAGGGTTCGAGAGTCCGGGGAGCTGTTTTTT. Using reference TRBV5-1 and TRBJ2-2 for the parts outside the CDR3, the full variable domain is KAGVTQTPRYLIKTRGQQVTLSCSPISGHRSVSWYQQTPGQGLQFLFEYFSETQRNKGNFPGRFSGRQFSNSRSEMNVSTLELGDSALYLCASTPRVRESGELFFGEGSRLTVL.

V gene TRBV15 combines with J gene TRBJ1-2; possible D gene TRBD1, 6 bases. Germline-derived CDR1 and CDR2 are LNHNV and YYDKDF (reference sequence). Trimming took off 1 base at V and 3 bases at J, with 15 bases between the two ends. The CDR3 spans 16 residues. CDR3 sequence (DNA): TGTGCCACCAGCAGAGTGCCCCGGACAGACTACTATGGCTACACCTTC. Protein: CATSRVPRTDYYGYTF.

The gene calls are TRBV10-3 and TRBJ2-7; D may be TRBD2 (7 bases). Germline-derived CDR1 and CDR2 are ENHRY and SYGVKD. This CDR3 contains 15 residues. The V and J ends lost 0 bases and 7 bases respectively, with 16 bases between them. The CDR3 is CAISESIRGAGEQYF. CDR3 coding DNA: TGTGCCATCAGTGAGTCGATTCGGGGGGCGGGGGAGCAGTACTTC.

CDR3 region: CSVERQTPYEQYF. The DNA for the CDR3 is TGCAGCGTTGAACGACAGACTCCCTACGAGCAGTACTTC. This chain connects TRBV29-1 to TRBJ2-7; weak D call: TRBD1 (5 bases). This CDR3 contains 13 residues. Trimming took 2 bases from V and 2 from J, leaving 10 bases between them. In germline, CDR1 is SQVTM, CDR2 ANQGSEA.

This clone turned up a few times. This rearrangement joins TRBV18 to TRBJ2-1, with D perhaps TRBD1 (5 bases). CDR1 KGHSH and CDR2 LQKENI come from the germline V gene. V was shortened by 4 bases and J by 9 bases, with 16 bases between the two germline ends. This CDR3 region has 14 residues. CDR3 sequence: CASSQQVSVGEQFF. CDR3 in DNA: TGTGCCAGCTCACAACAGGTCTCCGTTGGTGAGCAGTTCTTC.

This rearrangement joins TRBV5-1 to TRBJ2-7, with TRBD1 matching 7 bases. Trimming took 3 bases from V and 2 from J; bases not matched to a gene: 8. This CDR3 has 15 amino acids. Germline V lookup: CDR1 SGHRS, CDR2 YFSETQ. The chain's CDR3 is CASSWPRDSTYEQYF. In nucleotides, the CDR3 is TGCGCCAGCAGCTGGCCCCGGGACAGCACCTACGAGCAGTACTTC. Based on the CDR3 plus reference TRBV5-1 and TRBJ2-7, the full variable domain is KAGVTQTPRYLIKTRGQQVTLSCSPISGHRSVSWYQQTPGQGLQFLFEYFSETQRNKGNFPGRFSGRQFSNSRSEMNVSTLELGDSALYLCASSWPRDSTYEQYFGPGTRLTVT.

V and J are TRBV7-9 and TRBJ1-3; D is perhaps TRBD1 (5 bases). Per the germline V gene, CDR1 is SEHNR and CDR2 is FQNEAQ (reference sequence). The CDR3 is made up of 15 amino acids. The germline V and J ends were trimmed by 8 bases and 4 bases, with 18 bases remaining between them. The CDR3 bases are TGTGCCAGCGGTCACTCCACAGGCTTGGGAAACACCATATATTTT. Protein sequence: CASGHSTGLGNTIYF.

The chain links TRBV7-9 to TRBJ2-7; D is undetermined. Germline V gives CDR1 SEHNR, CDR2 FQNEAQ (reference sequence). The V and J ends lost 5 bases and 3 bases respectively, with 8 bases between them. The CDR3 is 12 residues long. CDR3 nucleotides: TGTGCCAGCAGCCCCACCAGCTACGAGCAGTACTTC. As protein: CASSPTSYEQYF. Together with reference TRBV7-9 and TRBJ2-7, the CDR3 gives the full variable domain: DTGVSQNPRHKITKRGQNVTFRCDPISEHNRLYWYRQTLGQGPEFLTYFQNEAQLEKSRLLSDRFSAERPKGSFSTLEIQRTEQGDSAMYLCASSPTSYEQYFGPGTRLTVT.

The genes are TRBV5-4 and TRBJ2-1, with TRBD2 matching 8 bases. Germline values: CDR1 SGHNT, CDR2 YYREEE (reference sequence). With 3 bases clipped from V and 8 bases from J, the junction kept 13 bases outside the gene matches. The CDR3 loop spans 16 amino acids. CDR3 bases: TGTGCCAGCAGCTCGGCAGAGCGGGAGATCCGCCATGAGCAGTTCTTC. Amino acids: CASSSAEREIRHEQFF.

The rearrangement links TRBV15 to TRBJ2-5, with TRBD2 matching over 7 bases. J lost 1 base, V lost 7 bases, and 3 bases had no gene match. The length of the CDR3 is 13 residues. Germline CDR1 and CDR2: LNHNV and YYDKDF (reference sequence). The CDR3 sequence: CATTVAGQETQYF. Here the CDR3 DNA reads TGTGCCACCACCGTAGCGGGCCAAGAGACCCAGTACTTC.

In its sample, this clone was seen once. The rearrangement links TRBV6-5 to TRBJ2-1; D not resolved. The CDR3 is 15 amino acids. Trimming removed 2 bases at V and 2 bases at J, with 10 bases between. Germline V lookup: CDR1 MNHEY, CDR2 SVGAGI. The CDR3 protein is CASSYALPTYNEQFF. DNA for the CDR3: TGTGCCAGCAGTTACGCCCTACCTACCTACAATGAGCAGTTCTTC.

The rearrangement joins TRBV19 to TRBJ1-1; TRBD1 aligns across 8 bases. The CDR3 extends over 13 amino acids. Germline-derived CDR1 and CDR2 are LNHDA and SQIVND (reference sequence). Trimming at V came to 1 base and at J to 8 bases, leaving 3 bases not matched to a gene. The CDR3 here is CASSIVPGGEAFF. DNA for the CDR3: TGTGCCAGTAGTATAGTCCCAGGGGGCGAAGCTTTCTTT.

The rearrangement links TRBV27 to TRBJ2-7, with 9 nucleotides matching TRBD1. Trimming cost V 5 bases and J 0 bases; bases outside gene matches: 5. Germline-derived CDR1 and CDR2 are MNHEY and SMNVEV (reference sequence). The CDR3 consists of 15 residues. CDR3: CASSPGQGYSYEQYF. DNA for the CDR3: TGTGCCAGCAGTCCGGGACAGGGCTACTCCTACGAGCAGTACTTC.

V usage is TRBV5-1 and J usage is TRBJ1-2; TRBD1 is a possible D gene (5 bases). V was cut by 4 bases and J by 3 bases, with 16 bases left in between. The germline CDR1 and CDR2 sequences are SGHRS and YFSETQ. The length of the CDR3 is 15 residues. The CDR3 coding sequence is TGCGCCAGCAGCGAGCAGCCCAGGGCTGACTATGGCTACACCTTC. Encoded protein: CASSEQPRADYGYTF.

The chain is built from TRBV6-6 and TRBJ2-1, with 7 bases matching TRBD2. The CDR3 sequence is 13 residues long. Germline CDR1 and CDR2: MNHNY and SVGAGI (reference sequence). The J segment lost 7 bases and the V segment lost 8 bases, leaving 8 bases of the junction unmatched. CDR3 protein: CASSSGISNEQFF. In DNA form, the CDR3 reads TGTGCCAGCTCCAGCGGGATTAGTAATGAGCAGTTCTTC.

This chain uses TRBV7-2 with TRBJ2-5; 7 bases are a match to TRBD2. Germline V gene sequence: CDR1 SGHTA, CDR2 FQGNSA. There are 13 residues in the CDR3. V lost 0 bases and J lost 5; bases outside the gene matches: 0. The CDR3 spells CASSLAGGETQYF. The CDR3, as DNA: TGTGCCAGCAGCTTAGCGGGAGGGGAGACCCAGTACTTC. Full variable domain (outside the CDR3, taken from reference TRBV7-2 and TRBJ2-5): GAGVSQSPSNKVTEKGKDVELRCDPISGHTALYWYRQSLGQGLEFLIYFQGNSAPDKSGLPSDRFSAERTGGSVSTLTIQRTQQEDSAVYLCASSLAGGETQYFGPGTRLLVL.

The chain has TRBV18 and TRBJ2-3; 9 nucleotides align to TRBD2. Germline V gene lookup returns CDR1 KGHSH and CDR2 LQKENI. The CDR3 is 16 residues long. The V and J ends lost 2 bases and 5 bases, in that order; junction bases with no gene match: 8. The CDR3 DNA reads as TGTGCCAGCTCACCAGGCCTAGCGGGACCGGTAGATACGCAGTATTTT. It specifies CASSPGLAGPVDTQYF.

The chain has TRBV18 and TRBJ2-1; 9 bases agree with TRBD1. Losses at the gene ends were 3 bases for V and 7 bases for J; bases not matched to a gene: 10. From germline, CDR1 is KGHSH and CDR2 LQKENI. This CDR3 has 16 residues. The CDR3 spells CASSPSPGQGTNEQFF. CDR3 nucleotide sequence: TGTGCCAGCTCACCTAGCCCGGGACAGGGAACTAATGAGCAGTTCTTC.

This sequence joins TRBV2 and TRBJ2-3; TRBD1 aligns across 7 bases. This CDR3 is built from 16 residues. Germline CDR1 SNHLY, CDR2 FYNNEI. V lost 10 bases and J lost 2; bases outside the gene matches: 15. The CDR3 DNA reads TGTGCCAACCCGGGACAGCCGACTCGCGCCACAGATACGCAGTATTTT. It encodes CANPGQPTRATDTQYF.